This T cell receptor (beta chain) was identified during a study of blood T cell repertoires in COVID-19. The wider study: The cDNA or gDNA used as material had been derived from T cells, B-cell-depleted T cells, or PBMCs.

Assay used: immunoSEQ multiplex PCR; TCRdb lists only in-frame clones, some missing. The data show 150,000 to 200,000 clones, approximately 87% seen once. This clone is a singleton in its sample. There are 17 residues in the CDR3. Per the germline V gene, CDR1 is SGHVS and CDR2 is FNYEAQ. The germline V and J ends were trimmed by 5 bases and 2 bases, with 21 bases remaining between them. The V and J genes are TRBV7-6 and TRBJ2-5, with D tentatively TRBD2 (5 bases). This clonotype originated in a young man with active or convalescent COVID-19. Sequencing was done on a sample of peripheral blood. The CDR3 spells CASSLLQGGGPQETQYF. The CDR3 DNA follows: TGTGCCAGCAGCCTCCTCCAAGGAGGCGGACCACAAGAGACCCAGTACTTC.